Below, 3 T cell receptor beta chains from the same sample are listed, as sequenced in a study of T cell repertoires in cytomegalovirus infection. MiXCR was run by TCRdb on the reads, yielding one entry per CDR3 protein. The table records hundreds of thousands of distinct CDR3 sequences, roughly a third of them present only once. These receptors are not linked to any known antigen. Material: cultured PBMCs, obtained from culture after CMV antigen stimulation. The source of these receptors is a human donor in good health (CMV status not recorded). Some clones in this sample may be carry-over from other donors' samples.

The V and J genes are TRBV5-1 and TRBJ2-3; 9 nucleotides match TRBD1. Germline lookup yields CDR1 SGHRS and CDR2 YFSETQ. V shed 6 bases, J shed 4 bases, and the junction held 6 bases outside the gene matches. The CDR3 has 14 residues. CDR3 amino acids: CASTPGQGSDTQYF. The CDR3 DNA is TGCGCCAGCACGCCGGGACAGGGTTCAGATACGCAGTATTTT.

In this sample, this clonotype turned up a few times. The chain recombines TRBV4-1 with TRBJ2-7, with TRBD1 identical over 8 bases. The V segment lost 4 bases and the J segment 3 bases; nucleotides outside the gene matches: 11. CDR3 length: 16 residues. CDR1 is MGHRA and CDR2 is YSYEKL in the germline V gene. The CDR3 protein is CASSPYPHGQGYEQYF. The CDR3 nucleotides are TGCGCCAGCAGCCCCTATCCCCACGGACAGGGCTACGAGCAGTACTTC.

This chain uses TRBV20-1 with TRBJ1-1; D unresolved. The CDR3 extends over 13 amino acids. Germline V gene lookup returns CDR1 DFQATT and CDR2 SNEGSKA (reference sequence). Trimming stripped 3 bases from V and 3 bases from J, with 11 bases between. CDR3 region: CSASLGTDTEAFF. CDR3 sequence (DNA): TGCAGTGCTAGTCTCGGCACAGACACTGAAGCTTTCTTT.